In its sample, the clone carrying this T cell receptor (beta chain) was seen once. The antigen remains unidentified. The data were obtained in a study of T cells after posttransplantation cyclophosphamide. Study outcomes and limitations: Recipient CMV seropositivity and CMV reactivation strongly tracked TRB clonality. Tissue-infiltrating T cells from skin or gut overlapped little with blood T cells. Later blood repertoires were often dominated by clones from the donor CD8+ memory compartment.

Cyclophosphamide on days +3 and +4 followed busulfan-fludarabine conditioning and a marrow graft. Profiled with immunoSEQ multiplex PCR; TCRdb holds only in-frame clones, not every one. This repertoire shows some 10,000 clones, roughly 80% found once; its top ten account for under 5.5%. This TCR was sampled from a female patient aged 50-60 years who received an allogeneic stem cell transplant from a related donor, was CMV-positive, and had no GVHD. Some T cells may have originated in the graft donor. The material sequenced was PBMCs, taken after allogeneic stem cell transplant with posttransplant cyclophosphamide.

The CDR3 reads CASSPNTQVGTDTQYF. In DNA form, the CDR3 reads TGCGCCAGCAGCCCAAACACGCAAGTCGGCACAGATACGCAGTATTTT. V gene TRBV5-1 combines with J gene TRBJ2-3, with D unclear. The CDR3 totals 16 residues. Germline V gives CDR1 SGHRS, CDR2 YFSETQ. The V gene lost 4 bases and the J gene lost 1 base, with 16 bases spanning the gap.